This entry lists 28 T cell receptor beta chains sequenced from one sample in a study of blood T cells in healthy people across ages. Sample-barcoded 5' priming and a J-beta primer mix drove a second PCR of roughly 6 to 12 cycles. TCRdb reprocessed the 5' RACE reads via MiXCR and lists one record per CDR3 protein. The repertoire holds some 940,000 distinct CDR3 sequences, with 25% to 35% as singletons. These data also formed part of another study, on T cells of mothers and their children.

Sequencing was carried out using blood. These receptors originate from a woman in her forties in good health.

Many counts were recorded for this clonotype. The V and J genes are TRBV9 and TRBJ2-1; TRBD2 matches at 11 bases. With 5 bases clipped from V and 9 bases from J, the junction kept 7 bases outside the gene matches. The CDR3 has 14 amino acids. CDR1 is SGDLS, CDR2 YYNGEE, per germline. Here the CDR3 DNA reads TGTGCCAGCAGTAGTAGCGGGGGGGCAGGTGAGCAGTTCTTC. This sequence encodes CASSSSGGAGEQFF.

In this sample, this clonotype turned up many times. The chain is built from TRBV6-5 and TRBJ2-7; 8 bases align to TRBD1. Germline assignment: CDR1 MNHEY and CDR2 SVGAGI. The CDR3 consists of 15 residues. V was clipped by 0 bases and J by 5 bases; unmatched bases: 6. DNA for the CDR3: TGTGCCAGCAGTTACTCGAGCAGGGGGCTAGACGAGCAGTACTTC. Its protein is CASSYSSRGLDEQYF.

CDR3 loop: CASSLQRGPLHF. CDR3 DNA: TGTGCCAGCAGTTTGCAACGGGGACCCCTCCACTTT. J is TRBJ1-6 and V is TRBV28; D not resolved. CDR3 length: 12 residues. Germline V gene lookup returns CDR1 MDHEN and CDR2 SYDVKM. The V end was cut by 3 bases, the J end by 12 bases, with 9 bases between.

This clonotype was observed a handful of times. V is TRBV18 and J is TRBJ1-5; D is uncertain. CDR1 and CDR2 from the germline V gene are KGHSH and LQKENI. There are 15 residues in the CDR3. The ends were cut back, 4 bases at V and 0 bases at J, with 10 bases in the middle. The CDR3 region is CASSRTENSNQPQHF. As DNA, the CDR3 is TGTGCCAGCTCACGGACGGAGAATAGCAATCAGCCCCAGCATTTT.

The chain combines TRBV4-3 with TRBJ1-4, with D perhaps TRBD1 (6 bases). Germline assignment: CDR1 LGHNA and CDR2 YSLEER. V lost 0 bases and J 8 bases, leaving 16 bases between the germline ends. The CDR3 loop spans 16 amino acids. CDR3 region: CASSQDFRTGREKLFF. The DNA for the CDR3 is TGCGCCAGCAGCCAAGATTTCCGCACAGGGCGGGAAAAACTGTTTTTT.

This clonotype was recorded many times. V is TRBV19 and J is TRBJ2-4; D assignment may be TRBD1 or TRBD2 (5 bases each). CDR1 and CDR2 from the germline V gene are LNHDA and SQIVND (reference sequence). The CDR3 is 13 amino acids. V dropped 8 bases and J dropped 3 bases, with 11 bases sitting between them. This chain's CDR3 is CASSGLDKNIQYF. The CDR3, as DNA: TGTGCCAGTTCGGGGCTTGACAAAAACATTCAGTACTTC.

This clonotype showed up many times. The chain links TRBV4-1 to TRBJ2-7; D possibly corresponds to TRBD1 (5 bases). Germline V CDR1 and CDR2: MGHRA, YSYEKL. The CDR3 extends over 15 amino acids. The V end was cut by 0 bases, the J end by 3 bases, with 12 bases between. Written as DNA, the CDR3 is TGCGCCAGCAGCCAAGATTGGGGCACGTTCTACGAGCAGTACTTC. Translated: CASSQDWGTFYEQYF.

As concerns this clonotype: Relative to the germline gene, one junction end is altered; a read error may explain this. The J gene is TRBJ2-7, the V gene TRBV7-2; the D gene is possibly TRBD1 (5 bases). Germline V CDR1 and CDR2: SGHTA, FQGNSA. This CDR3 has 12 residues. CDR3 residues: CVSSPRAYEQYF. The CDR3 bases are TGTGTCAGCAGCCCCAGGGCCTACGAGCAGTACTTC.

Only a few counts were recorded for this clonotype. The CDR3, as DNA: TGTGCCAGCAGTATGGAAGGGACTGGTGGGGAGACCCAGTACTTC. Its translation is CASSMEGTGGETQYF. This chain links TRBV2 with TRBJ2-4; D perhaps matches TRBD2 (6 bases). The end of the DNA fits TRBJ2-5 better, so the J call may be wrong. The CDR3 spans 15 residues. The germline V gene has CDR1 SNHLY and CDR2 FYNNEI.

This clonotype is a singleton in its sample. V usage is TRBV5-6 and J usage is TRBJ1-1, with D possibly TRBD1 on 6 matching bases. Between the trimmed V and J ends, which lost 2 bases and 0 bases, there was a span of 14 bases. Germline V gene sequence: CDR1 SGHDT, CDR2 YYEEEE. The CDR3 contains 16 residues. Here the CDR3 DNA reads TGTGCCAGCAGCTTCGAAACGACAGGCGTGAACACTGAAGCTTTCTTT. Its translation: CASSFETTGVNTEAFF.

This clonotype was counted once. J is TRBJ2-1 and V is TRBV6-6; D uncertain. Germline loops: CDR1 MNHNY, CDR2 SVGAGI (reference sequence). V lost 7 bases and J lost 3, with 13 bases in between. This CDR3 has 14 residues. DNA for the CDR3: TGTGCCAGCACTCACAACAGCAACTACAATGAGCAGTTCTTC. As protein: CASTHNSNYNEQFF.

This clonotype was seen a handful of times. The genes are TRBV10-3 and TRBJ1-3, with 9 bases fitting TRBD1. Looked up from germline, CDR1 is ENHRY and CDR2 is SYGVKD. J gave up 2 bases and V 6 bases, and 5 bases lay outside the gene matches. The CDR3 is 15 amino acids. The CDR3 reads CAIRGQGIAGNTIYF. The CDR3 DNA reads TGTGCCATCAGGGGACAGGGAATAGCTGGAAACACCATATATTTT.

With respect to this clonotype: This may arise from a read error, as a much more abundant clone is one base away. The chain recombines TRBV29-1 with TRBJ2-6; 8 bases fit TRBD1. The CDR3 runs to 18 residues. Losses at the gene ends were 4 bases for V and 0 bases for J; bases not matched to a gene: 11. In germline, CDR1 is SQVTM, CDR2 ANQGSEA. The CDR3 loop reads CSVVLPDRVASGANVLTF. Here the CDR3 DNA reads TGCAGCGTTGTTCTTCCGGACAGGGTCGCCTCTGGGGCCAACGTCCTGACTTTC.

The chain carries TRBV11-2 and TRBJ2-3; D is uncertain. The CDR3 spans 16 residues. Trimming took off 1 base at V and 2 bases at J, with 13 bases between the two ends. Germline assignment: CDR1 SGHAT and CDR2 FQNNGV. Here the CDR3 reads CASSLGPGYSTDTQYF. CDR3 nucleotide sequence: TGTGCCAGCAGCTTAGGACCCGGGTACTCCACAGATACGCAGTATTTT.

V and J are TRBV5-1 and TRBJ2-1, with TRBD1 matching over 8 bases. CDR3 length: 15 residues. V lost 0 bases, J lost 9 bases, and 8 bases stayed unmatched. CDR1 and CDR2 from the germline V gene are SGHRS and YFSETQ. The CDR3 sequence: CASSLVGQGAVEQFF. Here the CDR3 DNA reads TGCGCCAGCAGCTTGGTGGGGCAGGGGGCGGTTGAGCAGTTCTTC. The complete variable domain, with remaining parts taken from reference TRBV5-1 and TRBJ2-1, reads KAGVTQTPRYLIKTRGQQVTLSCSPISGHRSVSWYQQTPGQGLQFLFEYFSETQRNKGNFPGRFSGRQFSNSRSEMNVSTLELGDSALYLCASSLVGQGAVEQFFGPGTRLTVL.

This clonotype has a handful of counts. An end of the junction differs from the germline gene, which may be a read error. The CDR3 protein is CTSSSLGRGNTEAFF. The CDR3 DNA reads as TGTACCAGCAGCTCCCTCGGCAGGGGGAACACTGAAGCTTTCTTT. The V call is TRBV7-9, the J call TRBJ1-1, with D perhaps matching TRBD1 (6 bases). This CDR3 comprises 15 residues. The germline CDR1 and CDR2 sequences are SEHNR and FQNEAQ (reference sequence).

This clonotype has a count of ten or more. The CDR3 nucleotides read TGCGCCAGCAGCTACTCGTGGCGGGGGAATTCCTACGAGCAGTACTTC. Amino acids: CASSYSWRGNSYEQYF. The gene calls are TRBV4-1 and TRBJ2-7; 7 bases match TRBD2. Trimming took 5 bases from V and 1 from J; bases not matched to a gene: 11. Germline values: CDR1 MGHRA, CDR2 YSYEKL. The CDR3 has 16 amino acids.

This clonotype was picked up a small number of times. The V call is TRBV4-1, the J call TRBJ1-2; no definite D call. The CDR3 runs to 16 residues. V was clipped by 1 base and J by 0 bases, with 12 bases between them. Germline CDR1 reads MGHRA; CDR2 reads YSYEKL. CDR3 in DNA: TGCGCCAGCAGCCAAGCCCGACCCTCAGCTAACTATGGCTACACCTTC. As protein: CASSQARPSANYGYTF.

In this sample, this clonotype turned up a few times. The J gene is TRBJ1-2, the V gene TRBV18; D might be TRBD1 (6 bases). This CDR3 spans 14 amino acids. Germline assignment: CDR1 KGHSH and CDR2 LQKENI. Trimming stripped 3 bases from V and 4 bases from J, with 12 bases between. CDR3 coding DNA: TGTGCCAGCTCACCCCTTGACAGGTTCTATGGCTACACCTTC. It encodes CASSPLDRFYGYTF.

The rearrangement uses TRBV4-2 and TRBJ2-3, with 8 bases that match TRBD2. The CDR3 runs to 18 residues. Trimming took 1 base from V and 2 from J; bases not matched to a gene: 11. The germline V gene encodes CDR1 LGHNA and CDR2 YNFKEQ. CDR3 nucleotides: TGTGCCAGCAGCCAAGGCGTTCAGCGGGGGAGCACCACAGATACGCAGTATTTT. Translated: CASSQGVQRGSTTDTQYF.

V and J are TRBV18 and TRBJ1-2; D is uncertain. This CDR3 region has 14 residues. V lost 6 bases and J 6 bases, leaving 17 bases between the germline ends. Germline V CDR1 and CDR2: KGHSH, LQKENI. As DNA, the CDR3 is TGTGCCAGCTCCAGGTATCAGGAGAACCATGGCTACACCTTC. Encoded protein: CASSRYQENHGYTF.

This clonotype was recorded many times. The chain is built from TRBV29-1 and TRBJ2-1; 9 bases align to TRBD1. Losses at the gene ends were 6 bases for V and 4 bases for J; bases not matched to a gene: 10. The CDR3 is made up of 15 amino acids. In germline, CDR1 is SQVTM, CDR2 ANQGSEA. The CDR3 region has the DNA TGCAGCGTCCCCGCTGGGGACAGGGTATACAATGAGCAGTTCTTC. The encoded protein is CSVPAGDRVYNEQFF.

This clonotype was counted ten times or more. The chain couples TRBV3-1 to TRBJ2-1; 9 bases map to TRBD1. The CDR3 has 15 amino acids. J gave up 9 bases and V 0 bases, and 6 bases lay outside the gene matches. The germline V gene encodes CDR1 LGHDT and CDR2 YNNKEL (reference sequence). CDR3: CASSQDQTGGIEQFF. CDR3 bases: TGTGCCAGCAGCCAAGATCAAACAGGGGGCATTGAGCAGTTCTTC.

J is TRBJ2-3 and V is TRBV20-1, with 10 bases lining up with TRBD2. Unmatched junction bases numbered 4, after V lost 2 bases and J lost 5 bases. Germline assignment: CDR1 DFQATT and CDR2 SNEGSKA (reference sequence). This CDR3 comprises 14 residues. This CDR3 reads CSARKRGGGDTQYF. The CDR3 coding sequence is TGCAGTGCTAGAAAGCGGGGGGGAGGAGATACGCAGTATTTT.

Many counts were recorded for this clonotype. The chain recombines TRBV20-1 with TRBJ2-7; D is possibly TRBD1 (5 bases). Between the trimmed V and J ends, which lost 3 bases and 3 bases, there was a span of 12 bases. Per the germline V gene, CDR1 is DFQATT and CDR2 is SNEGSKA (reference sequence). The CDR3 extends over 13 amino acids. In DNA, the CDR3 is TGCAGTGCTAGCCCCCAGGGCGGCTACGAGCAGTACTTC. Its translation: CSASPQGGYEQYF.

This clonotype was counted ten times or more. The rearrangement links TRBV6-4 to TRBJ2-1, with D maybe TRBD1 (6 bases). This CDR3 is built from 15 residues. V was clipped by 4 bases and J by 6 bases, with 16 bases between them. Germline V gene lookup returns CDR1 MRHNA and CDR2 SNTAGT. The CDR3 protein is CASSAAGQRVNEQFF. CDR3 coding DNA: TGTGCCAGCAGTGCCGCAGGACAGCGTGTCAATGAGCAGTTCTTC.

The chain joins TRBV28 to TRBJ2-1; TRBD2 matches at 9 bases. Germline CDR1 MDHEN, CDR2 SYDVKM. V lost 7 bases, J lost 9 bases, and 7 bases stayed unmatched. This CDR3 contains 13 residues. The DNA for the CDR3 is TGTGCCAGCACCCGCGGGGGGGCCTTTGAGCAGTTCTTC. Protein product: CASTRGGAFEQFF.

This chain uses TRBV20-1 with TRBJ1-1; D not resolved. CDR1 and CDR2 (germline): DFQATT, SNEGSKA (reference sequence). Deletions cut 3 bases from V and 6 bases from J, with 11 bases between. CDR3 length: 12 residues. The CDR3 nucleotides read TGCAGTGCTAGTCCCCCTGGCGCTGAAGCTTTCTTT. This sequence encodes CSASPPGAEAFF.